The rows below give T cell receptor beta chains drawn from one sample of a study of post-analysis software for immune sequencing data. Each CDR3 protein is one row after TCRdb ran MiXCR on the PCR reads. Of about 460,000 distinct CDR3 sequences in the sample, around 40% were seen once. The source material was blood. These receptors all stem from a girl under 18 with multiple sclerosis. Each CDR3 is given without its conserved first and last residue.

v_call: TRBV4-2; cdr3_length: 12; cdr3_aa: ASSQSMTAYEQY
v_call: TRBV20-1; cdr3_length: 11; cdr3_aa: SARVWTGDTQY
v_call: TRBV4-1; cdr3_length: 13; cdr3_aa: ASSQDDVGNTEAF
v_call: TRBV7-2; cdr3_length: 11; cdr3_aa: ASSLSPAFEQY
v_call: TRBV3-1; cdr3_length: 12; cdr3_aa: ASSQLQGNTEAF
v_call: TRBV4-1; cdr3_length: 13; cdr3_aa: ASSHTAGPYNEQF
v_call: TRBV20-1; cdr3_length: 15; cdr3_aa: SARDINDRGSYNEQF
v_call: TRBV7-2; cdr3_length: 13; cdr3_aa: ASSLGIGAYNEQF
v_call: TRBV9; cdr3_length: 13; cdr3_aa: ASSGTSGDPYEQY
v_call: TRBV10-3; cdr3_length: 12; cdr3_aa: AISEESSLDEQF
v_call: TRBV7-9; cdr3_length: 13; cdr3_aa: ASTADGTINSPLH
v_call: TRBV25-1; cdr3_length: 13; cdr3_aa: VSSELDRDSHEQY
v_call: TRBV5-1; cdr3_length: 14; cdr3_aa: ASSLGSGLLYNEQF
v_call: TRBV28; cdr3_length: 13; cdr3_aa: ASNSGGTEGNEQY
v_call: TRBV9; cdr3_length: 11; cdr3_aa: ASSAGGNQPQH
v_call: TRBV11-2; cdr3_length: 12; cdr3_aa: ASSFNRGNTEAF
v_call: TRBV7-9; cdr3_length: 11; cdr3_aa: ASSLELAFEQY
v_call: TRBV20-1; cdr3_length: 10; cdr3_aa: SARVSLETQY
v_call: TRBV20-1; cdr3_length: 14; cdr3_aa: SAGRGTLDSTDTQY
v_call: TRBV7-7; cdr3_length: 10; cdr3_aa: ASSLGAGELF
v_call: TRBV2; cdr3_length: 14; cdr3_aa: ASSIQGASYNSPLH
v_call: TRBV10-3; cdr3_length: 12; cdr3_aa: AISAGGPYNEQF
v_call: TRBV6-2/TRBV6-3; cdr3_length: 12; cdr3_aa: ASSYSTRGDGYT
v_call: TRBV4-2; cdr3_length: 12; cdr3_aa: ASSQEGGKNIQY
v_call: TRBV10-3; cdr3_length: 13; cdr3_aa: AISPDLGQGNEQY
v_call: TRBV7-9; cdr3_length: 14; cdr3_aa: ASSRTTGLAEDTQY
v_call: TRBV7-8; cdr3_length: 12; cdr3_aa: ASSSQRGGVTQY
v_call: TRBV6-5; cdr3_length: 14; cdr3_aa: ASRREGTGSTYEQY
v_call: TRBV6-5; cdr3_length: 12; cdr3_aa: ASSPVGEGYEQY
v_call: TRBV12-3/TRBV12-4; cdr3_length: 13; cdr3_aa: ASSLTRDRGYEQY
v_call: TRBV24-1; cdr3_length: 11; cdr3_aa: ATRATENTEAF
v_call: TRBV7-9; cdr3_length: 11; cdr3_aa: ASSLTVNNEQF
v_call: TRBV3-1; cdr3_length: 13; cdr3_aa: ASRPERDGDYEQY
v_call: TRBV20-1; cdr3_length: 11; cdr3_aa: SFSTGTGQPQH
v_call: TRBV7-9; cdr3_length: 16; cdr3_aa: ASSYGPSGREDTDTQY
v_call: TRBV20-1; cdr3_length: 11; cdr3_aa: SANGGSTYEQY
v_call: TRBV7-2; cdr3_length: 13; cdr3_aa: ASGPGQGAHNEQF
v_call: TRBV7-6; cdr3_length: 13; cdr3_aa: ASSPRLAGLGEQY
v_call: TRBV5-6; cdr3_length: 11; cdr3_aa: ASSLGLLYEQY
v_call: TRBV12-3/TRBV12-4; cdr3_length: 10; cdr3_aa: ASSPGNQPQH
v_call: TRBV5-5; cdr3_length: 11; cdr3_aa: ASNGLVRETQY
v_call: TRBV5-1; cdr3_length: 11; cdr3_aa: ASSPSGNSPLH
v_call: TRBV5-1; cdr3_length: 14; cdr3_aa: ASSLTGGWSSYEQY
v_call: TRBV10-3; cdr3_length: 12; cdr3_aa: AIREREPLREQY
v_call: TRBV5-1; cdr3_length: 14; cdr3_aa: ASSLVSGGDLYEQY
v_call: TRBV25-1; cdr3_length: 10; cdr3_aa: ASSEARGEQF
v_call: TRBV5-6; cdr3_length: 14; cdr3_aa: ASSHSGRAHYNEQF
v_call: TRBV20-1; cdr3_length: 10; cdr3_aa: SARDGWDPQY
v_call: TRBV20-1; cdr3_length: 13; cdr3_aa: SASSWQREYNEQF
v_call: TRBV6-1; cdr3_length: 13; cdr3_aa: ASSPADRVDYGYT
v_call: TRBV28; cdr3_length: 14; cdr3_aa: ASSLLTGGGTDTQY
v_call: TRBV12-3/TRBV12-4; cdr3_length: 11; cdr3_aa: ASSRQGTAEAF